This T cell receptor beta chain was recorded in a study of blood T cells in healthy people across ages. Peripheral blood, roughly 9.3 milliliters per donor, was collected. Overall study results and limits: Long-lived donors carried more naive CD4+ cells and greater diversity than aged donors. Naive T cell percentage by flow cytometry tracked strongly with beta diversity.

The authors ran a second PCR of roughly 6 to 12 cycles using a sample-barcoded 5' primer and a J-beta primer mix. TCRdb re-called the 5' RACE reads through MiXCR, storing one row per CDR3 protein. The sample has 790,000 or so distinct CDR3 sequences, about 42% seen once. This clonotype was seen a few times. The antigen is unknown. The TCR originated in a man older than 75 in good health. The sample taken for sequencing was blood.

This CDR3 is CASSLLSGSRNEQYF. The CDR3 DNA follows: TGTGCCAGCAGCTTACTTAGCGGGAGCAGGAACGAGCAGTACTTC. The V and J genes are TRBV7-2 and TRBJ2-7, with 9 bases that match TRBD2. The CDR3 is 15 amino acids. Germline CDR1 reads SGHTA; CDR2 reads FQGNSA. V shed 2 bases, J shed 5 bases, and the junction held 7 bases outside the gene matches.